Presented here are 2 T cell receptor beta chains from one specimen sequenced in a study of cytomegalovirus exposure and HLA in healthy donors. PCR employed 60 Vbeta and 13 Jbeta primers. Sequenced by immunoSEQ multiplex PCR; TCRdb stores in-frame clones only, minus some. The sample gives tens of thousands of clones, more than 70% of which show up once; around 2% is in the top ten. Sequencing input: PBMCs. These receptors came from a man between 40 and 49 years old in good health and CMV-seronegative.

The chain has TRBV5-1 and TRBJ2-1, with TRBD1 identical over 10 bases. Trimming removed 4 bases from V and 0 bases from J; junction bases left unmatched: 1. This CDR3 has 15 residues. Per germline, CDR1 SGHRS and CDR2 YFSETQ. The CDR3 is CASSGTGDSYNEQFF. The CDR3 coding sequence is TGCGCCAGCAGCGGGACAGGGGACTCCTACAATGAGCAGTTCTTC.

This sequence joins TRBV6-1 and TRBJ2-5, with a weak D call TRBD1 (6 bases). The CDR3 is 14 amino acids. Looked up from germline, CDR1 is MNHNS and CDR2 is SASEGT. Trimming removed 2 bases at V and 2 bases at J, with 9 bases between. The CDR3 DNA reads as TGTGCCAGCAGTGAATTGGGACAACAAGAGACCCAGTACTTC. It yields the protein CASSELGQQETQYF.